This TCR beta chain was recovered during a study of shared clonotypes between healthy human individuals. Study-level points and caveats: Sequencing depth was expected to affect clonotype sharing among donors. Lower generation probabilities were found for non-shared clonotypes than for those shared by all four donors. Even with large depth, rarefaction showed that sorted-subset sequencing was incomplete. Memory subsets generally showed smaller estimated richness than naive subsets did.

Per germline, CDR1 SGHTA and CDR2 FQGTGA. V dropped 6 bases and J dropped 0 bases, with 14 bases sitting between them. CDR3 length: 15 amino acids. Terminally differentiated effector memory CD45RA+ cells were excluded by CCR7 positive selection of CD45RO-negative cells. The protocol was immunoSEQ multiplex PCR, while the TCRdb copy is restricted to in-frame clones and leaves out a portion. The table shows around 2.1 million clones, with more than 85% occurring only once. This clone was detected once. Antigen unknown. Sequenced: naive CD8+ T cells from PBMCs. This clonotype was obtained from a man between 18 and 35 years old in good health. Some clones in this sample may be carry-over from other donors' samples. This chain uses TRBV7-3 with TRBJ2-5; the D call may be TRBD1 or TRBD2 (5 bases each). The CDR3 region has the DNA TGTGCCAGCAGTGTGACCGGGACCCACCAAGAGACCCAGTACTTC. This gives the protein CASSVTGTHQETQYF.